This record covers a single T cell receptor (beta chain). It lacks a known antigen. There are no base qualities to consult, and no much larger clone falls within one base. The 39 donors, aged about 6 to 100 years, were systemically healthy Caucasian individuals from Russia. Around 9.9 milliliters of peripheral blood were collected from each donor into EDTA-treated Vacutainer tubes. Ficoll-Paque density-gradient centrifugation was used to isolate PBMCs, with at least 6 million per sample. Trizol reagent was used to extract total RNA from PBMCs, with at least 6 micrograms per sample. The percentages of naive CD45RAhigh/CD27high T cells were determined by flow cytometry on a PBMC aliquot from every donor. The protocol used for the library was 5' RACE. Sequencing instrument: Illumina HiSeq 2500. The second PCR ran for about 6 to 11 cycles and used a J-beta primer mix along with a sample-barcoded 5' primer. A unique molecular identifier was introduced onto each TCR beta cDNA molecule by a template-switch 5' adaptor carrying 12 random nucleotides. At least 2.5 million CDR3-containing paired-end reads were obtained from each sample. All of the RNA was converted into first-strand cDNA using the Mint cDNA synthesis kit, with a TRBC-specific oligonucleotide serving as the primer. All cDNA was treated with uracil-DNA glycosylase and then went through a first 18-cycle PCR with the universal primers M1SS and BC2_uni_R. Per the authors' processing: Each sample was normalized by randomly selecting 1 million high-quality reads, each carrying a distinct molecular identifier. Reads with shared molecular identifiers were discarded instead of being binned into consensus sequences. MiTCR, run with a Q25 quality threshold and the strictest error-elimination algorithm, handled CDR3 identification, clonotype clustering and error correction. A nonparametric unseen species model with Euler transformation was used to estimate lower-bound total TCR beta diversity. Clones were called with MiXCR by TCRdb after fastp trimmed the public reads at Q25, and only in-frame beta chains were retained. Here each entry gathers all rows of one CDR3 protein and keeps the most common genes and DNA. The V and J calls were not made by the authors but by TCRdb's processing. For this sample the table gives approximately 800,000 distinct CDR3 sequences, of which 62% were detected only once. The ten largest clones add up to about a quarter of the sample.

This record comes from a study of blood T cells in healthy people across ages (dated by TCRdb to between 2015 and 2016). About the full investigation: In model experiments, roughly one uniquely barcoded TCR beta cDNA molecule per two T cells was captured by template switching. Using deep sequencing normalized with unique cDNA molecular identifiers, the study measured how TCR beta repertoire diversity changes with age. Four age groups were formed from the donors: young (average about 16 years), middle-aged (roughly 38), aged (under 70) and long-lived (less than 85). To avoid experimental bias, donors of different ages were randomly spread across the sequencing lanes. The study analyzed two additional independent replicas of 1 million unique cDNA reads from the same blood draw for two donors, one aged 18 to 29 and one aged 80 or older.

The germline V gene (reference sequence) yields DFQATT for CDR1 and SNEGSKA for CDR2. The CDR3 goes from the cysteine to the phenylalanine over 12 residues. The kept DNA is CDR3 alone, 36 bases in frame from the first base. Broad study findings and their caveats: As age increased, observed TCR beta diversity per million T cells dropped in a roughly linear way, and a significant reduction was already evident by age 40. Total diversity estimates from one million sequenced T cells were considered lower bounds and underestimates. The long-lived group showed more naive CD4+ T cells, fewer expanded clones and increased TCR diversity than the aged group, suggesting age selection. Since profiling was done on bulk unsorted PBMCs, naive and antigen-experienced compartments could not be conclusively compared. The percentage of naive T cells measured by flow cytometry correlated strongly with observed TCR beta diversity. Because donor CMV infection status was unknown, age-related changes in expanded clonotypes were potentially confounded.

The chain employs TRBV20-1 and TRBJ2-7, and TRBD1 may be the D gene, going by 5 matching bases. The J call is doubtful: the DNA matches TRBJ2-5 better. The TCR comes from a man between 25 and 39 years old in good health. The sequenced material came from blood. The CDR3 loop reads CSAIGRAETQYF. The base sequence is TGCAGTGCTATTGGCAGGGCCGAGACCCAGTACTTC.